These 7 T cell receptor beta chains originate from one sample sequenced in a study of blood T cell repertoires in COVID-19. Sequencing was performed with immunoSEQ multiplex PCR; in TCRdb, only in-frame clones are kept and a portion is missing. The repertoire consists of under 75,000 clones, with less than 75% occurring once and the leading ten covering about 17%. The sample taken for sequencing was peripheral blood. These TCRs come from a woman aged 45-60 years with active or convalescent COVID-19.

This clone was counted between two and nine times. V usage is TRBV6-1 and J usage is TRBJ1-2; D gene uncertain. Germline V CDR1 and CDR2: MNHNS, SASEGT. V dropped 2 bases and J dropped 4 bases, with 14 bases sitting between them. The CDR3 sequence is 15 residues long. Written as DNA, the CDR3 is TGTGCCAGCAGTGAAAGAAGAGCCCCCCTCTATGGCTACACCTTC. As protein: CASSERRAPLYGYTF.

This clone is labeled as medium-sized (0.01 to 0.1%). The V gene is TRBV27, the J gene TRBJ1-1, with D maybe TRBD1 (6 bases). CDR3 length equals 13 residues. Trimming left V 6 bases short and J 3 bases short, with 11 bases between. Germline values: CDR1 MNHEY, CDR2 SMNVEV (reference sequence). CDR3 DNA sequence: TGTGCCAGCAGGCGACAGGTGTACACTGAAGCTTTCTTT. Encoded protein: CASRRQVYTEAFF.

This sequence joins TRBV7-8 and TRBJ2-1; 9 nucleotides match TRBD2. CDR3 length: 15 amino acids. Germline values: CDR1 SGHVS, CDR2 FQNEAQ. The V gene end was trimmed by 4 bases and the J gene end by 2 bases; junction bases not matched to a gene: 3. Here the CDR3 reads CASSSTSGAYNEQFF. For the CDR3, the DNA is TGTGCCAGCAGCTCGACTAGCGGTGCCTACAATGAGCAGTTCTTC.

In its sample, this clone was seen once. The CDR3 nucleotides are TGTGCCAGCAGCGTAGGGCAGATCACTGAAGCTTTCTTT. This encodes CASSVGQITEAFF. This chain uses TRBV9 with TRBJ1-1; D is unclear. Trimming removed 0 bases from V and 4 bases from J, with 7 bases in between. This CDR3 has 13 residues. The germline gives CDR1 SGDLS, CDR2 YYNGEE.

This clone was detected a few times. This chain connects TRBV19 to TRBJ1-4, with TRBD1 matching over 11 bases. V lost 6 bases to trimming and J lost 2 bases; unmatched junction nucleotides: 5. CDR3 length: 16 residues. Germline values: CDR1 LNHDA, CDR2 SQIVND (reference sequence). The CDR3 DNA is TGTGCCAGTAGGCCGGGACAGGGGGTTACTAATGAAAAACTGTTTTTT. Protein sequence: CASRPGQGVTNEKLFF.

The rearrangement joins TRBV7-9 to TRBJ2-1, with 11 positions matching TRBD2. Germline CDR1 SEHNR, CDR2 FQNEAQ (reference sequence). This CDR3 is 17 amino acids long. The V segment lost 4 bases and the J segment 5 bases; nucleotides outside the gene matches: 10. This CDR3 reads CASSSYTLAGGDNEQFF. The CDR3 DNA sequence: TGTGCCAGCAGCTCCTACACTCTAGCGGGAGGAGACAATGAGCAGTTCTTC.

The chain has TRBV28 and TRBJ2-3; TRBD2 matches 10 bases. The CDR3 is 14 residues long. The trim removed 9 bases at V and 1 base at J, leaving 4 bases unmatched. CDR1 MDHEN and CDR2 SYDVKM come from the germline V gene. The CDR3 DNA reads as TGTGCCAGTCACACTAGCGGGGGCACAGATACGCAGTATTTT. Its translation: CASHTSGGTDTQYF.